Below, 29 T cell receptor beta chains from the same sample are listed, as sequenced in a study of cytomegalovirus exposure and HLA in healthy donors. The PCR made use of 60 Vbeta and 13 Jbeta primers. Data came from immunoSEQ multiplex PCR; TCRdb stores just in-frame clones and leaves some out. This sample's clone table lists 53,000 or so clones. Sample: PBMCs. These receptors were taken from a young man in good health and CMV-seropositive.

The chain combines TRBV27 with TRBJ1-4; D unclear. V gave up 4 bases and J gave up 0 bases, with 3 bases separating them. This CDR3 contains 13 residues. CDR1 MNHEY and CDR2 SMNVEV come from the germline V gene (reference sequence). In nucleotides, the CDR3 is TGTGCCAGCAGTTCAACAACTAATGAAAAACTGTTTTTT. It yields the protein CASSSTTNEKLFF.

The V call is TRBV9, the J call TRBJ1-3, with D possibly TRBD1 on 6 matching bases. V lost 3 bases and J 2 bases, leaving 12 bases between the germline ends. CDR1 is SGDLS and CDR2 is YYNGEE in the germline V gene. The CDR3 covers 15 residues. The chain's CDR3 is CASSAYRAPGNTIYF. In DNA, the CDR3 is TGTGCCAGCAGCGCTTACAGGGCGCCTGGAAACACCATATATTTT.

The CDR3 DNA follows: TGTGCCAGCAGCCCTTCAGGGAACACTGAAGCTTTCTTT. It codes for CASSPSGNTEAFF. The rearrangement joins TRBV9 to TRBJ1-1; D not resolved. Looked up from germline, CDR1 is SGDLS and CDR2 is YYNGEE. CDR3 length: 13 amino acids. Trimming stripped 4 bases from V and 1 base from J, with 8 bases between.

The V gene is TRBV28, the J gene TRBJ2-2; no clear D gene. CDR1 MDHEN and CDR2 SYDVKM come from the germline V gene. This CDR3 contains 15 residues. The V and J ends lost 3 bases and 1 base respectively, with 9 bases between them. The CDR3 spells CASSFPEKNTGELFF. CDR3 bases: TGTGCCAGCAGTTTCCCGGAGAAGAACACCGGGGAGCTGTTTTTT. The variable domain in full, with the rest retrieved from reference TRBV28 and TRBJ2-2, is DVKVTQSSRYLVKRTGEKVFLECVQDMDHENMFWYRQDPGLGLRLIYFSYDVKMKEKGDIPEGYSVSREKKERFSLILESASTNQTSMYLCASSFPEKNTGELFFGEGSRLTVL.

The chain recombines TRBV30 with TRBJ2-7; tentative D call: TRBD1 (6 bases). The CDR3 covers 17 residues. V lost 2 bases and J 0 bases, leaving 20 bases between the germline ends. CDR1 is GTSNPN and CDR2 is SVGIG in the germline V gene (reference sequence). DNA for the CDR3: TGTGCCTGGAGTCAGTTAGCGTTGGGGGCCTACTCCTACGAGCAGTACTTC. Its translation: CAWSQLALGAYSYEQYF.

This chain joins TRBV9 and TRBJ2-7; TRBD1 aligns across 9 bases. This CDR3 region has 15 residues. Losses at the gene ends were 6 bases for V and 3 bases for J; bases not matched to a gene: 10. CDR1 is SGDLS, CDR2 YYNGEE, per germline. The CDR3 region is CASTTGDREFYEQYF. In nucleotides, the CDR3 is TGTGCCAGCACCACCGGGGACAGGGAGTTCTACGAGCAGTACTTC.

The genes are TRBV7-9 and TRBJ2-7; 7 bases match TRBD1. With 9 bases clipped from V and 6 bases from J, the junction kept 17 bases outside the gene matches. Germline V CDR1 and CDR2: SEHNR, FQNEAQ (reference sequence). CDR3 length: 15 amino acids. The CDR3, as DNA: TGTGCCAGTACTGTCTCCGGGACAGTAAATCCCGAGCAGTACTTC. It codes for CASTVSGTVNPEQYF.

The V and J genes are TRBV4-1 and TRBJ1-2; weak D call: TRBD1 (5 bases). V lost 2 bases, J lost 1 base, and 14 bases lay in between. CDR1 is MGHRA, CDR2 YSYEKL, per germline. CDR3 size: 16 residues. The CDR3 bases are TGCGCCAGCAGCCAAAAGGGGCAGGTCCTTAACTATGGCTACACCTTC. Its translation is CASSQKGQVLNYGYTF.

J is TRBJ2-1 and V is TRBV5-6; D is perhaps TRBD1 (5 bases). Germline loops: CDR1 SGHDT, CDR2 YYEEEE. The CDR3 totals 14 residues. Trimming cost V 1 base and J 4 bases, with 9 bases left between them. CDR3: CASSLTGRYNEQFF. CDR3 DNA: TGTGCCAGCAGCTTGACAGGAAGATACAATGAGCAGTTCTTC.

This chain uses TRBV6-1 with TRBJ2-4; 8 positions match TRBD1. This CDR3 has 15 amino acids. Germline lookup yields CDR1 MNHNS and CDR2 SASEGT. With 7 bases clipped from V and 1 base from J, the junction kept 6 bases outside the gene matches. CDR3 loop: CASNGQGAAKNIQYF. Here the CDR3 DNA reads TGTGCCAGCAACGGACAGGGCGCTGCCAAAAACATTCAGTACTTC.

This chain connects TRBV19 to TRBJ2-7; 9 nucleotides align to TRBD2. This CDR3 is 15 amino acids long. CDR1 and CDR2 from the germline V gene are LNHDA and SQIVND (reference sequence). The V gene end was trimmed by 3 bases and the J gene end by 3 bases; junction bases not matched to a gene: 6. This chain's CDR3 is CASSIRTSAYYEQYF. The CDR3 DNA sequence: TGTGCCAGTAGTATCAGGACTAGCGCCTACTACGAGCAGTACTTC. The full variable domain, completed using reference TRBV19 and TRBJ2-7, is DGGITQSPKYLFRKEGQNVTLSCEQNLNHDAMYWYRQDPGQGLRLIYYSQIVNDFQKGDIAEGYSVSREKKESFPLTVTSAQKNPTAFYLCASSIRTSAYYEQYFGPGTRLTVT.

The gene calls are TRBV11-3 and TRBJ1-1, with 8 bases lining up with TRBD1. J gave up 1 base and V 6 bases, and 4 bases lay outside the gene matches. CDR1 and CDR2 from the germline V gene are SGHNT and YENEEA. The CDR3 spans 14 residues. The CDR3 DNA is TGTGCCAGCAGTACCGGGACAGGGAACACTGAAGCTTTCTTT. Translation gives CASSTGTGNTEAFF.

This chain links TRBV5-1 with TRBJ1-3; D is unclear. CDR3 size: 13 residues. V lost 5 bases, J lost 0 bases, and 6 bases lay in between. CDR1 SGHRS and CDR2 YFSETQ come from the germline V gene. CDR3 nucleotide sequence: TGCGCCAGCAGGGAGGGCTCTGGAAACACCATATATTTT. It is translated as CASREGSGNTIYF.

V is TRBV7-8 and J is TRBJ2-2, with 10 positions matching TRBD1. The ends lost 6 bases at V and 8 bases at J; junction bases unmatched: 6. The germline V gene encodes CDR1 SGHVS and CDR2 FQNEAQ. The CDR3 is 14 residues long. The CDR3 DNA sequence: TGTGCCAGCAGACGCGACAGGGGGCCAGGGGAGCTGTTTTTT. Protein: CASRRDRGPGELFF.

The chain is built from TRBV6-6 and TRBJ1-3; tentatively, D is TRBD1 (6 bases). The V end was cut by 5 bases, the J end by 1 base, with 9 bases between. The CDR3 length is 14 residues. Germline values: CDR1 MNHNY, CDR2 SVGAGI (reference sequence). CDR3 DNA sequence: TGTGCCAGCAGTATCGGGACATCTGGAAACACCATATATTTT. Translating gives CASSIGTSGNTIYF.

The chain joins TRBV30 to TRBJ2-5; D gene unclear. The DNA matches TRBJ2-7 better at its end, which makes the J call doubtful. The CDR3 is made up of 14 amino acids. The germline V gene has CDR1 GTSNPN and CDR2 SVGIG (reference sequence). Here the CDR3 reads CAWSVGAFGYEQYF. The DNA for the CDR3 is TGTGCCTGGAGTGTTGGAGCGTTCGGTTACGAGCAGTACTTC.

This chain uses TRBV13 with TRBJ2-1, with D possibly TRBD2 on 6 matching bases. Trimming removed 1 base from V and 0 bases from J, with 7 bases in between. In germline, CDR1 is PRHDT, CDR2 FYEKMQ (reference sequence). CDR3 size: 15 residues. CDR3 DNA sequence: TGTGCCAGCAGCTTAGCCGGGGGCTCCTACAATGAGCAGTTCTTC. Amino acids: CASSLAGGSYNEQFF.

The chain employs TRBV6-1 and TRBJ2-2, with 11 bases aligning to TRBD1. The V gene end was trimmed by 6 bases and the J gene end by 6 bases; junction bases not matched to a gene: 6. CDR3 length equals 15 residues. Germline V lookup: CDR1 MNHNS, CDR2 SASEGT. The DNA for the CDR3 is TGTGCCAGCAGGAGGGGACAGGGGGATGCCGGGGAGCTGTTTTTT. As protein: CASRRGQGDAGELFF.

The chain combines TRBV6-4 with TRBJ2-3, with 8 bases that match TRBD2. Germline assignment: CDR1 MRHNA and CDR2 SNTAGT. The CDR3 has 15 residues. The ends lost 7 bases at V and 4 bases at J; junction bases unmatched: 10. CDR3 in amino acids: CASILSGIGADTQYF. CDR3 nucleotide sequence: TGTGCCAGCATTCTTAGCGGGATAGGCGCAGATACGCAGTATTTT.

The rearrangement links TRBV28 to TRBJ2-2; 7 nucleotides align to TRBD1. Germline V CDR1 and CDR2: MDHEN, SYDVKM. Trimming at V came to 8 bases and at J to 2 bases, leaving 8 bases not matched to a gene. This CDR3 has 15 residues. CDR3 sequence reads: CASETGTANTGELFF. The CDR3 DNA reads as TGTGCCAGCGAGACCGGGACAGCAAACACCGGGGAGCTGTTTTTT.

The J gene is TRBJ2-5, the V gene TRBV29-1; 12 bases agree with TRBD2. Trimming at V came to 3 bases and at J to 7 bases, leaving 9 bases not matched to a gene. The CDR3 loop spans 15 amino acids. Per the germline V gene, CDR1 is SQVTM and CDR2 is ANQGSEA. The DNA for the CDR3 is TGCAGCGTTGAGAGGACTAGCGGGAACCGAGGGACCCAGTACTTC. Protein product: CSVERTSGNRGTQYF.

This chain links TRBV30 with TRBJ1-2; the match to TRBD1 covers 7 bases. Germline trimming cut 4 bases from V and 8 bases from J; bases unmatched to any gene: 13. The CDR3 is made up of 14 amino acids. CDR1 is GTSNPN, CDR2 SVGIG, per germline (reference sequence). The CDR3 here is CAWITGQAREGYTF. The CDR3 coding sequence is TGTGCCTGGATTACCGGACAGGCCCGGGAAGGCTACACCTTC.

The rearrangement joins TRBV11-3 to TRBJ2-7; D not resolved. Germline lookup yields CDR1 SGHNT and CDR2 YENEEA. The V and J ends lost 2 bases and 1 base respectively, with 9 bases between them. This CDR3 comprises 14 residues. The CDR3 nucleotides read TGTGCCAGCAGCTTATTCCAGGATTCCTACGAGCAGTACTTC. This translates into CASSLFQDSYEQYF. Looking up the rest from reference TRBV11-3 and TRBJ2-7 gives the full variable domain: EAGVVQSPRYKIIEKKQPVAFWCNPISGHNTLYWYLQNLGQGPELLIRYENEEAVDDSQLPKDRFSAERLKGVDSTLKIQPAELGDSAVYLCASSLFQDSYEQYFGPGTRLTVT.

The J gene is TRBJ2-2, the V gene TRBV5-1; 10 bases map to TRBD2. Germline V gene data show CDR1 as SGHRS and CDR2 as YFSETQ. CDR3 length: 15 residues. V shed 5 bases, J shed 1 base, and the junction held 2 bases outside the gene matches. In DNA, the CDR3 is TGCGCCAGCAGTTGGACTAGCGGGAACACCGGGGAGCTGTTTTTT. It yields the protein CASSWTSGNTGELFF.

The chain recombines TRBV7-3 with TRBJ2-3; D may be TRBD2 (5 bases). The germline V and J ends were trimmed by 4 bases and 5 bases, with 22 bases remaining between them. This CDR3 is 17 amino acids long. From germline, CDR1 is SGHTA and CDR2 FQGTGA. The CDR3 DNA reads TGTGCCAGCAGCTCGCGGCGCGACCCGACTATGAGAGATACGCAGTATTTT. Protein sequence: CASSSRRDPTMRDTQYF.

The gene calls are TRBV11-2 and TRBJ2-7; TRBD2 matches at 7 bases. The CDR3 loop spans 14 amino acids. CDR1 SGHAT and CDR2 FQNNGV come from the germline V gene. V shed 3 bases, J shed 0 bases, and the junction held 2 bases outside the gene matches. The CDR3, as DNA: TGTGCCAGCAGCTTCCAGCGGGGCTCCTACGAGCAGTACTTC. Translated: CASSFQRGSYEQYF. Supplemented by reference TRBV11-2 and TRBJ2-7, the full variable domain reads EAGVAQSPRYKIIEKRQSVAFWCNPISGHATLYWYQQILGQGPKLLIQFQNNGVVDDSQLPKDRFSAERLKGVDSTLKIQPAKLEDSAVYLCASSFQRGSYEQYFGPGTRLTVT.

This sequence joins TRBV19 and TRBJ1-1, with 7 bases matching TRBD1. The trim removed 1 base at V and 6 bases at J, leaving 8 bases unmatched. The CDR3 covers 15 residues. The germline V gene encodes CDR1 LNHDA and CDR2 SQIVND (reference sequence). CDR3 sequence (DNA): TGTGCCAGTAGTATAGTGGAGGGGGCGTCTTCTGAAGCTTTCTTT. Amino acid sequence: CASSIVEGASSEAFF.

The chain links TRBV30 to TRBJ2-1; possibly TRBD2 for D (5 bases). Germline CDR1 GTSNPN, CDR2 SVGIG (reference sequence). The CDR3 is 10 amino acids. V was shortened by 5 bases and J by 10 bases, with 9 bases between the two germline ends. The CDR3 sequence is CAWYGVEQFF. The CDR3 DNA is TGTGCCTGGTACGGGGTCGAGCAGTTCTTC.

CDR3 sequence (DNA): TGTGCCAGCAGCTCCGGGGATGGGAGTGGGAGTTCACCCCTCCACTTT. It translates to CASSSGDGSGSSPLHF. The rearrangement uses TRBV7-9 and TRBJ1-6; D is unresolved. The CDR3 covers 16 residues. Germline CDR1 SEHNR, CDR2 FQNEAQ (reference sequence). V was trimmed by 4 bases and J by 9 bases, leaving 19 bases between them.